This T cell receptor (beta chain) is from a study of blood T cell repertoires in COVID-19. Background on the study: Samples taken during acute and convalescent COVID-19 were collected in the United States, Italy and Spain.

Original methodology: Reference gene primer amplification gave estimated nucleated cell counts. Libraries were prepared by immunoSEQ multiplex PCR; TCRdb keeps only in-frame clonotypes and omits some of them. The V and J calls and clone size come from that table; D and trimming were worked out from the DNA. The sample shows 68,000 or so clones, 70% to 90% of them seen only once. The CDR3 runs 14 residues. V shed 6 bases and J 5 bases; nucleotides not matched to a gene: 3. In germline, CDR1 is KGHDR, CDR2 SFDVKD. Sequencing used peripheral blood. The receptor was derived from a woman in her forties or fifties with COVID-19, enrolled during active disease. The chain links TRBV24-1 to TRBJ2-2; 9 bases align to TRBD1. In DNA form, the CDR3 reads TGTGCCACCAGTAAGACAGGGGGTACCGGGGAGCTGTTTTTT. Its protein product is CATSKTGGTGELFF.